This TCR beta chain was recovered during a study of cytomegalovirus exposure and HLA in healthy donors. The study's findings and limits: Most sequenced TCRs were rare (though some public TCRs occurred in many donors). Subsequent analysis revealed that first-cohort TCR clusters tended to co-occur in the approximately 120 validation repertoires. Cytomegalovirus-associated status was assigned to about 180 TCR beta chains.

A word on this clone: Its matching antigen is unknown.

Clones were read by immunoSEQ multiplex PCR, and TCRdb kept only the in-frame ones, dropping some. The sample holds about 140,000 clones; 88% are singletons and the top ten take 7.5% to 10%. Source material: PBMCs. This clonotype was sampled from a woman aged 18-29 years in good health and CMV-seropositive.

This CDR3 is CASSQGSSNQPQHF. The CDR3 region has the DNA TGTGCCAGCAGCCAAGGGAGTAGCAATCAGCCCCAGCATTTT. The chain recombines TRBV11-2 with TRBJ1-5, with no clear D. The germline gives CDR1 SGHAT, CDR2 FQNNGV. This CDR3 comprises 14 residues. Trimming left V 5 bases short and J 0 bases short, with 8 bases between.